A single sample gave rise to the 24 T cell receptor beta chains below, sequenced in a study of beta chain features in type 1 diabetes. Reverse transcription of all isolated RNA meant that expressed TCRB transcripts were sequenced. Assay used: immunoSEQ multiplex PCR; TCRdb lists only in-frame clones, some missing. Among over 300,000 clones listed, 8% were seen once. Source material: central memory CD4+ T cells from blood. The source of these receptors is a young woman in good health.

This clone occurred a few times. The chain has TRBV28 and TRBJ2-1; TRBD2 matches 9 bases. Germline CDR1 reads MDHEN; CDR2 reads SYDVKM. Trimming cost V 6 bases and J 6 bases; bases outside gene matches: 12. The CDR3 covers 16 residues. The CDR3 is CASSPAAGLAGNEQFF. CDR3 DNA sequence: TGTGCCAGCAGCCCGGCTGCGGGACTAGCTGGCAATGAGCAGTTCTTC.

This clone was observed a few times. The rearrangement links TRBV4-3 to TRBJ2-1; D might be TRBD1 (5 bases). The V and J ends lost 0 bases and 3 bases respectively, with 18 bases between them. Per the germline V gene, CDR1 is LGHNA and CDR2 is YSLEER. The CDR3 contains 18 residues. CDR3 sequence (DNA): TGCGCCAGCAGCCAAGAGTCGGAAGGGGTGCGACTCTACAATGAGCAGTTCTTC. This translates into CASSQESEGVRLYNEQFF.

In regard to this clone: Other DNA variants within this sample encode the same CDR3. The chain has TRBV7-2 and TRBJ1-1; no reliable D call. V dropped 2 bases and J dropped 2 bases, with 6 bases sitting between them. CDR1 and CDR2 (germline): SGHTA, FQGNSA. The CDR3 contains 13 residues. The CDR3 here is CASSLRGNTEAFF. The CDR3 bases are TGTGCCAGCAGCTTACGGGGAAACACTGAAGCTTTCTTT.

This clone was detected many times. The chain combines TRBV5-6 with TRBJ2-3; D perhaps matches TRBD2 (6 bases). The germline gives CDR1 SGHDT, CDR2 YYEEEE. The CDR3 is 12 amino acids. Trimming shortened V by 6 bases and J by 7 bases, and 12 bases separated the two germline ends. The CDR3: CASNLGGYTQYF. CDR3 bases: TGTGCCAGCAACCTGGGAGGATATACGCAGTATTTT.

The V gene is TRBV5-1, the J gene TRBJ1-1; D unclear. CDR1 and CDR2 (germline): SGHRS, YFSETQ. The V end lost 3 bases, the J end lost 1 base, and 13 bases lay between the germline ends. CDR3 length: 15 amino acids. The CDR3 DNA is TGCGCCAGCAGCTCCATGTTTTCAGGGAACACTGAAGCTTTCTTT. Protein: CASSSMFSGNTEAFF.

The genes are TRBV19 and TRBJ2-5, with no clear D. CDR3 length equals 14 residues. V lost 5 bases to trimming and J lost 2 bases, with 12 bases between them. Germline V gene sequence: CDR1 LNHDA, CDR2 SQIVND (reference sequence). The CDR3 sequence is CASSDNSLQETQYF. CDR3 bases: TGTGCCAGTAGTGACAATTCTTTACAAGAGACCCAGTACTTC. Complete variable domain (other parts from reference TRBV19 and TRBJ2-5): DGGITQSPKYLFRKEGQNVTLSCEQNLNHDAMYWYRQDPGQGLRLIYYSQIVNDFQKGDIAEGYSVSREKKESFPLTVTSAQKNPTAFYLCASSDNSLQETQYFGPGTRLLVL.

CDR3 DNA sequence: TGTGCCAGCAGGAACTCTGGAAACACCATATATTTT. This encodes CASRNSGNTIYF. This rearrangement joins TRBV6-5 to TRBJ1-3; the D is unclear. With 6 bases removed from V and 0 bases from J, the gap between germline ends came to 3 bases. Germline CDR1 and CDR2: MNHEY and SVGAGI. This CDR3 comprises 12 residues.

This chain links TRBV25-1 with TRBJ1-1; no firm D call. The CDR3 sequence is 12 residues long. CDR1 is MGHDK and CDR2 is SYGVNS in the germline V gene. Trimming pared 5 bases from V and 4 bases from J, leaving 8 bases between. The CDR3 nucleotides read TGTGCCAGCAGTATACTCGGCACTGAAGCTTTCTTT. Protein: CASSILGTEAFF.

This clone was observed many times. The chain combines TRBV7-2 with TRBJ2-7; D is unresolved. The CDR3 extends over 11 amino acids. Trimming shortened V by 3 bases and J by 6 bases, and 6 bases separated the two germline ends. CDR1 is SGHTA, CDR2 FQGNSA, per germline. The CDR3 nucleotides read TGTGCCAGCAGCTTTTCTATCGAGCAGTACTTC. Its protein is CASSFSIEQYF.

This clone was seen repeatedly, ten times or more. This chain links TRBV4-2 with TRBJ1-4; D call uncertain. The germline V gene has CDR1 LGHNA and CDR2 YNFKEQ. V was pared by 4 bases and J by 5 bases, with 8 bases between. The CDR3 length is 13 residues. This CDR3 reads CASSRTVNEKLFF. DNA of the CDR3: TGTGCCAGCAGCCGTACAGTCAATGAAAAACTGTTTTTT.

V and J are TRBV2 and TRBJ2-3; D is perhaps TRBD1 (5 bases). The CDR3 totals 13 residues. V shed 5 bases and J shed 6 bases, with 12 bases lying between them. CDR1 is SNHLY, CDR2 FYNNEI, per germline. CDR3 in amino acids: CASSNRIGDTQYF. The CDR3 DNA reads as TGTGCCAGCAGTAACAGGATTGGCGATACGCAGTATTTT.

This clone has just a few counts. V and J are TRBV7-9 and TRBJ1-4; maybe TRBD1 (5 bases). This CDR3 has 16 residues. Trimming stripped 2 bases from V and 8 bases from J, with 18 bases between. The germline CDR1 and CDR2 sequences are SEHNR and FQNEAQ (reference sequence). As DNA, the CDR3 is TGTGCCAGCAGCTTAATGGATTTAGGGGCAAGGGAAAAACTGTTTTTT. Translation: CASSLMDLGAREKLFF.

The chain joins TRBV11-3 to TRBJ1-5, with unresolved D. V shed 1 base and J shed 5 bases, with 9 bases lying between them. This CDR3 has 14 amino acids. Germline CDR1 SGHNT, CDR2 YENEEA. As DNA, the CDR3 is TGTGCCAGCAGCTTAGGTCCGCCCGATCAGCCCCAGCATTTT. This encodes CASSLGPPDQPQHF.

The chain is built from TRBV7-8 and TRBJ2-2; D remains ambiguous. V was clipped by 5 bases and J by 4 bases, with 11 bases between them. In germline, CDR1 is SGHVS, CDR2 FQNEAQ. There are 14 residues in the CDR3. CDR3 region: CASSPTRFTGELFF. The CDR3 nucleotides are TGTGCCAGCAGCCCCACCAGGTTCACCGGGGAGCTGTTTTTT.

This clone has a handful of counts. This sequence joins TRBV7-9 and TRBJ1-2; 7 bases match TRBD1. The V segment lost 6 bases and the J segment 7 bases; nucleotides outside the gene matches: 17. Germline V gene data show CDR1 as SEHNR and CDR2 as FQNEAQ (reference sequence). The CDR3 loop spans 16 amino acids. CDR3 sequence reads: CASRRARGTEGSGYTF. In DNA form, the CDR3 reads TGTGCCAGCAGGCGCGCAAGGGGGACAGAGGGCTCTGGCTACACCTTC.

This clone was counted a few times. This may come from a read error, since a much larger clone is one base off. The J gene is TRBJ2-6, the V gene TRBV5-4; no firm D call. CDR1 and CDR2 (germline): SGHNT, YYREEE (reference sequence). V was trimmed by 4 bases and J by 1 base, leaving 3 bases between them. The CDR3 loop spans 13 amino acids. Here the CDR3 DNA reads TGTGCCAGCAGCATTTCTGGGGCCAACGTCCTGACTTTC. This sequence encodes CASSISGANVLTF.

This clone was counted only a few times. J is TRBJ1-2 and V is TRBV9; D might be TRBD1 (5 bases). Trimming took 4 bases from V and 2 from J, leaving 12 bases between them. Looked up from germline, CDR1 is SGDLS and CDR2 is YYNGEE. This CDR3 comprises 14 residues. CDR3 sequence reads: CASSSHGGNYGYTF. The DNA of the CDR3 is TGTGCCAGCAGCTCACATGGGGGGAACTATGGCTACACCTTC.

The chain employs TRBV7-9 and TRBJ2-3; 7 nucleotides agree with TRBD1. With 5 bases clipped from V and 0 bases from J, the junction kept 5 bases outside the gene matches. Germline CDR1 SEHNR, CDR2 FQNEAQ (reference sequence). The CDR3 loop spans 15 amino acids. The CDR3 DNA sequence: TGTGCCAGCAGCGTAGGGACAGCTAGCACAGATACGCAGTATTTT. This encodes CASSVGTASTDTQYF.

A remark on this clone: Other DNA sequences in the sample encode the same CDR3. CDR3 loop: CASSLVDGGKDEQYF. The CDR3, as DNA: TGTGCCAGCAGCTTAGTGGATGGCGGGAAGGACGAGCAGTACTTC. The genes are TRBV7-8 and TRBJ2-7; tentatively, D is TRBD2 (6 bases). V lost 1 base and J 5 bases, leaving 15 bases between the germline ends. The CDR3 is 15 amino acids. Germline CDR1 reads SGHVS; CDR2 reads FQNEAQ.

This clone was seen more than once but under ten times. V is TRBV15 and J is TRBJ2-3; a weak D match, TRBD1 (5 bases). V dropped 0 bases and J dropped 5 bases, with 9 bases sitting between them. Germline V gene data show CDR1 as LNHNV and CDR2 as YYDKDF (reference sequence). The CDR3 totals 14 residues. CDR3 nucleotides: TGTGCCACCAGCAGAGAGAGTCAGGGAGATACGCAGTATTTT. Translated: CATSRESQGDTQYF.

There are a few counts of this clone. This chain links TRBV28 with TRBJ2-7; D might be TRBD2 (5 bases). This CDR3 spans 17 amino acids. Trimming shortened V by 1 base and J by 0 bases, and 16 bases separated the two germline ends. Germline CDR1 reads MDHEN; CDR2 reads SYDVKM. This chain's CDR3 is CASSLSITRFGSYEQYF. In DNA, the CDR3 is TGTGCCAGCAGTTTATCTATAACTAGGTTCGGCTCCTACGAGCAGTACTTC.

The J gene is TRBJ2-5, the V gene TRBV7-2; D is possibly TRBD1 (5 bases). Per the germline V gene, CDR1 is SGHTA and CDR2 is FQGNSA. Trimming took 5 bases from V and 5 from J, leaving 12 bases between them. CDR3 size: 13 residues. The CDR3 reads CASSTTKGETQYF. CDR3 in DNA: TGTGCCAGCAGCACAACTAAGGGGGAGACCCAGTACTTC.

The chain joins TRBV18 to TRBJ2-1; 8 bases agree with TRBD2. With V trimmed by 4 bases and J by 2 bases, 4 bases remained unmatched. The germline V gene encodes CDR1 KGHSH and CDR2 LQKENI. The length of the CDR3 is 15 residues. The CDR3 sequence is CASSLTGGTYNEQFF. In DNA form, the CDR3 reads TGTGCCAGCTCACTTACGGGAGGGACCTACAATGAGCAGTTCTTC.

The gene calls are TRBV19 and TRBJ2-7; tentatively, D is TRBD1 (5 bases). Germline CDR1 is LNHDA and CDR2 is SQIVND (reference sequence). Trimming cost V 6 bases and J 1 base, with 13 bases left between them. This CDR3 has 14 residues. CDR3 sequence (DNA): TGTGCCAGTAGACCCGGACCAGGGTCCTACGAGCAGTACTTC. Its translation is CASRPGPGSYEQYF.